Each of the 30 T cell receptor beta chains below was sequenced from the same sample in a study of cytomegalovirus exposure and HLA in healthy donors. PCR amplification relied on 60 Vbeta primers (plus 13 Jbeta primers). Produced via immunoSEQ multiplex PCR; TCRdb's table is partial and in-frame only. This sample's clone table lists 56,000 or so clones. Sequenced input: PBMCs. The receptors derive from a female donor in good health and CMV-seronegative.

The chain joins TRBV5-1 to TRBJ2-5; 11 nucleotides line up with TRBD2. Germline V gene data show CDR1 as SGHRS and CDR2 as YFSETQ. The CDR3 totals 16 residues. The junction had 9 bases not matched to a gene; V was cut back by 4 bases and J by 4 bases. The CDR3 DNA is TGCGCCAGCAGCCCACGGTTAGCGGGGGGGCGAGAGACCCAGTACTTC. Its translation: CASSPRLAGGRETQYF.

The V gene is TRBV30, the J gene TRBJ1-1, with 12 bases lining up with TRBD1. This CDR3 has 17 residues. V lost 3 bases and J lost 1; bases outside the gene matches: 9. Germline V CDR1 and CDR2: GTSNPN, SVGIG (reference sequence). CDR3 in amino acids: CAWRAPGTGGANTEAFF. The DNA of the CDR3 is TGTGCCTGGAGGGCTCCCGGGACAGGGGGCGCGAACACTGAAGCTTTCTTT.

V and J are TRBV7-9 and TRBJ1-4; the match to TRBD1 covers 9 bases. The CDR3 extends over 16 amino acids. The trim removed 4 bases at V and 7 bases at J, leaving 10 bases unmatched. The germline gives CDR1 SEHNR, CDR2 FQNEAQ (reference sequence). The CDR3 DNA reads TGTGCCAGCAGCTCGCCTCTGAAGACAGGGGGTGAAAAACTGTTTTTT. Protein: CASSSPLKTGGEKLFF.

V gene TRBV7-9 combines with J gene TRBJ1-1, with 7 bases that match TRBD1. Germline lookup yields CDR1 SEHNR and CDR2 FQNEAQ (reference sequence). The CDR3 length is 14 residues. V lost 5 bases to trimming and J lost 1 base; unmatched junction nucleotides: 4. The CDR3 loop is CASSTGTANTEAFF. The DNA of the CDR3 is TGTGCCAGCAGCACCGGGACAGCGAACACTGAAGCTTTCTTT.

This chain uses TRBV30 with TRBJ2-5, with 11 positions matching TRBD2. CDR1 is GTSNPN and CDR2 is SVGIG in the germline V gene (reference sequence). V shed 5 bases, J shed 5 bases, and the junction held 4 bases outside the gene matches. The CDR3 has 13 amino acids. The CDR3 loop is CAWGSSGRETQYF. DNA of the CDR3: TGTGCCTGGGGGTCTAGCGGGAGGGAGACCCAGTACTTC. The whole variable domain, filled in from reference TRBV30 and TRBJ2-5, reads SQTIHQWPATLVQPVGSPLSLECTVEGTSNPNLYWYRQAAGRGLQLLFYSVGIGQISSEVPQNLSASRPQDRQFILSSKKLLLSDSGFYLCAWGSSGRETQYFGPGTRLLVL.

CDR3 in DNA: TGTGCCAGCAGCGTAGGCCACAGAGATACGCAGTATTTT. Protein sequence: CASSVGHRDTQYF. The V call is TRBV9, the J call TRBJ2-3; D unresolved. The ends were cut back, 0 bases at V and 5 bases at J, with 7 bases in the middle. CDR1 and CDR2 from the germline V gene are SGDLS and YYNGEE. This CDR3 comprises 13 residues.

The V and J genes are TRBV7-9 and TRBJ1-1, with TRBD1 matching 7 bases. Germline values: CDR1 SEHNR, CDR2 FQNEAQ (reference sequence). Losses at the gene ends were 5 bases for V and 1 base for J; bases not matched to a gene: 7. The CDR3 is made up of 15 amino acids. The chain's CDR3 is CASSPETGWNTEAFF. In nucleotides, the CDR3 is TGTGCCAGCAGCCCCGAGACAGGGTGGAACACTGAAGCTTTCTTT.

The gene calls are TRBV6-5 and TRBJ2-7; 9 positions match TRBD2. V shed 2 bases and J 7 bases; nucleotides not matched to a gene: 12. CDR1 and CDR2 (germline): MNHEY, SVGAGI. The CDR3 sequence is 16 residues long. The CDR3 loop reads CASSYGLAGPRGEQYF. In nucleotides, the CDR3 is TGTGCCAGCAGTTACGGGCTAGCGGGACCTCGTGGGGAGCAGTACTTC.

The chain uses TRBV6-1 and TRBJ1-1, with D possibly being TRBD1 (5 bases). With 6 bases removed from V and 3 bases from J, the gap between germline ends came to 14 bases. Germline loops: CDR1 MNHNS, CDR2 SASEGT. The CDR3 totals 14 residues. The CDR3: CASRNQGRHTEAFF. As DNA, the CDR3 is TGTGCCAGCAGAAATCAGGGTCGGCACACTGAAGCTTTCTTT.

This chain links TRBV7-9 with TRBJ2-7, with a weak D call TRBD1 (7 bases). The ends were cut back, 8 bases at V and 5 bases at J, with 19 bases in the middle. The CDR3 has 14 amino acids. Germline CDR1 and CDR2: SEHNR and FQNEAQ (reference sequence). CDR3 region: CASGGSGGWDEQYF. CDR3 coding DNA: TGTGCCAGCGGGGGCTCAGGGGGGTGGGACGAGCAGTACTTC.

The rearrangement joins TRBV18 to TRBJ1-2; unclear D gene. V was trimmed by 6 bases and J by 7 bases, leaving 12 bases between them. The CDR3 length is 12 residues. The V gene's germline CDR1 is KGHSH and CDR2 LQKENI. In nucleotides, the CDR3 is TGTGCCAGCTCGCCTACTACGGGTGGCTACACCTTC. This encodes CASSPTTGGYTF.

This sequence joins TRBV7-9 and TRBJ2-5; possibly TRBD1 for D (6 bases). Looked up from germline, CDR1 is SEHNR and CDR2 is FQNEAQ (reference sequence). The CDR3 covers 15 residues. Trimming cost V 6 bases and J 3 bases, with 17 bases left between them. The CDR3 nucleotides read TGTGCCAGCAGTTTGGGGGCAGACAGAGAAGAGACCCAGTACTTC. Its protein is CASSLGADREETQYF.

The J gene is TRBJ2-2, the V gene TRBV4-2; TRBD2 aligns across 10 bases. This CDR3 contains 15 residues. Per germline, CDR1 LGHNA and CDR2 YNFKEQ. J lost 1 base, V lost 5 bases, and 1 base had no gene match. The CDR3 region is CASSVAGGNTGELFF. The CDR3 coding sequence is TGTGCCAGCAGCGTAGCGGGAGGGAACACCGGGGAGCTGTTTTTT.

The CDR3 bases are TGTGCCTGGAGTCCGACCCGGACAGCGTTTGATCAGCCCCAGCATTTT. It specifies CAWSPTRTAFDQPQHF. The chain combines TRBV30 with TRBJ1-5, with D perhaps matching TRBD1 (6 bases). This CDR3 is 16 amino acids long. Germline V lookup: CDR1 GTSNPN, CDR2 SVGIG (reference sequence). The V and J ends lost 2 bases and 5 bases respectively, with 19 bases between them.

This chain links TRBV6-6 with TRBJ1-5; D not certain. Trimming cost V 10 bases and J 1 base, with 14 bases left between them. The CDR3 extends over 14 amino acids. Germline values: CDR1 MNHNY, CDR2 SVGAGI (reference sequence). DNA of the CDR3: TGTGCCACGACCCCAGCGGCGAGCAATCAGCCCCAGCATTTT. Its translation is CATTPAASNQPQHF.

The J gene is TRBJ1-3, the V gene TRBV5-6, with a possible D match to TRBD1 (6 bases). CDR3 length equals 16 residues. Germline loops: CDR1 SGHDT, CDR2 YYEEEE. V lost 2 bases to trimming and J lost 5 bases, with 17 bases between them. For the CDR3, the DNA is TGTGCCAGCAGCTTTGGGGGGGGCATGACGAGAAACACCATATATTTT. This encodes CASSFGGGMTRNTIYF.

V and J are TRBV5-1 and TRBJ2-6; D might be TRBD1 (7 bases). Trimming removed 4 bases from V and 3 bases from J, with 11 bases in between. CDR3 length equals 15 residues. Germline CDR1 and CDR2: SGHRS and YFSETQ. In DNA, the CDR3 is TGCGCCAGCAGCCAGGGGGGAGTTGGGGCCAACGTCCTGACTTTC. Its translation: CASSQGGVGANVLTF.

V and J are TRBV4-1 and TRBJ2-1; 7 nucleotides match TRBD2. Losses at the gene ends were 3 bases for V and 6 bases for J; bases not matched to a gene: 5. The CDR3 has 14 residues. Per germline, CDR1 MGHRA and CDR2 YSYEKL. CDR3 nucleotides: TGCGCCAGCAGCCATATAATAGCGGGCAATGAGCAGTTCTTC. Translation gives CASSHIIAGNEQFF.

The V and J genes are TRBV5-1 and TRBJ2-7; possible D gene TRBD1, 5 bases. Trimming took off 0 bases at V and 2 bases at J, with 12 bases between the two ends. In germline, CDR1 is SGHRS, CDR2 YFSETQ. The CDR3 consists of 15 residues. The CDR3 DNA follows: TGCGCCAGCAGCTTGGTAGGCGGACACCCCTACGAGCAGTACTTC. Translating it yields CASSLVGGHPYEQYF. Full variable domain (missing parts from reference TRBV5-1 and TRBJ2-7): KAGVTQTPRYLIKTRGQQVTLSCSPISGHRSVSWYQQTPGQGLQFLFEYFSETQRNKGNFPGRFSGRQFSNSRSEMNVSTLELGDSALYLCASSLVGGHPYEQYFGPGTRLTVT.

Concerning this clone itself: Other DNA sequences from this sample encode an identical CDR3 as well. The chain has TRBV19 and TRBJ1-2; no reliable D call. This CDR3 region has 12 residues. Trimming removed 3 bases from V and 5 bases from J, with 7 bases in between. Per germline, CDR1 LNHDA and CDR2 SQIVND (reference sequence). For the CDR3, the DNA is TGTGCCAGTAGTATCTCAGTTTATGGCTACACCTTC. Its translation is CASSISVYGYTF.

The chain carries TRBV19 and TRBJ2-3; maybe TRBD2 (6 bases). Trimming shortened V by 7 bases and J by 1 base, and 18 bases separated the two germline ends. The germline CDR1 and CDR2 sequences are LNHDA and SQIVND (reference sequence). This CDR3 is built from 16 residues. The CDR3 region has the DNA TGTGCCAGTAAGGAGGTTTCTTCTAGCGGCACAGATACGCAGTATTTT. Protein product: CASKEVSSSGTDTQYF.

V is TRBV5-1 and J is TRBJ2-7, with a possible D match to TRBD1 (5 bases). Trimming removed 4 bases from V and 5 bases from J, with 19 bases in between. Germline loops: CDR1 SGHRS, CDR2 YFSETQ. The CDR3 loop spans 15 amino acids. CDR3 in amino acids: CASSTGAPGLDEQYF. CDR3 bases: TGCGCCAGCAGCACAGGCGCCCCGGGCCTGGACGAGCAGTACTTC.

This chain joins TRBV11-3 and TRBJ2-7; perhaps TRBD2 as D (6 bases). The CDR3 consists of 13 residues. V lost 1 base and J lost 7, with 11 bases in between. Germline V gene data show CDR1 as SGHNT and CDR2 as YENEEA. CDR3 sequence (DNA): TGTGCCAGCAGCTTAGCCCAGGCGGGGGAGCAGTACTTC. It translates to CASSLAQAGEQYF.

The chain links TRBV7-2 to TRBJ2-7; D perhaps matches TRBD2 (6 bases). There are 19 residues in the CDR3. Deletions cut 5 bases from V and 4 bases from J, with 30 bases between. Looked up from germline, CDR1 is SGHTA and CDR2 is FQGNSA. CDR3 in DNA: TGTGCCAGCAGCCTACGCTCCAAACGCCGGGCCTCCGCGGGATACGAGCAGTACTTC. Protein: CASSLRSKRRASAGYEQYF. Supplemented by reference TRBV7-2 and TRBJ2-7, the full variable domain reads GAGVSQSPSNKVTEKGKDVELRCDPISGHTALYWYRQSLGQGLEFLIYFQGNSAPDKSGLPSDRFSAERTGGSVSTLTIQRTQQEDSAVYLCASSLRSKRRASAGYEQYFGPGTRLTVT.

The rearrangement links TRBV29-1 to TRBJ2-1; the match to TRBD2 covers 8 bases. CDR3 length equals 17 residues. Germline V gene sequence: CDR1 SQVTM, CDR2 ANQGSEA. Trimming cost V 4 bases and J 1 base; bases outside gene matches: 12. The CDR3 region has the DNA TGCAGCGTTGCCCCCTCCGGGACTAGAGTTTCCTACAATGAGCAGTTCTTC. Protein sequence: CSVAPSGTRVSYNEQFF.

V is TRBV7-9 and J is TRBJ2-7; D is possibly TRBD1 (5 bases). Germline values: CDR1 SEHNR, CDR2 FQNEAQ (reference sequence). The ends were cut back, 4 bases at V and 6 bases at J, with 22 bases in the middle. The CDR3 has 16 amino acids. CDR3 sequence: CASSSTKGFPGSEQYF. CDR3 nucleotide sequence: TGTGCCAGCAGCTCCACTAAGGGATTCCCAGGGTCCGAGCAGTACTTC.

The chain carries TRBV7-9 and TRBJ2-2; 7 positions agree with TRBD1. J gave up 3 bases and V 5 bases, and 6 bases lay outside the gene matches. The CDR3 is made up of 15 amino acids. Germline V gene lookup returns CDR1 SEHNR and CDR2 FQNEAQ (reference sequence). The CDR3 region is CASSTTGTDTGELFF. The CDR3 DNA reads TGTGCCAGCAGCACCACCGGGACAGACACCGGGGAGCTGTTTTTT.

V is TRBV4-1 and J is TRBJ1-3; no definite D call. CDR3 size: 14 residues. Deletions cut 2 bases from V and 6 bases from J, with 11 bases between. Per the germline V gene, CDR1 is MGHRA and CDR2 is YSYEKL. In DNA, the CDR3 is TGCGCCAGCAGCCAACCGTGGGGAGAAAACACCATATATTTT. Its protein product is CASSQPWGENTIYF.

The chain carries TRBV6-1 and TRBJ2-7, with TRBD1 matching 7 bases. The CDR3 contains 14 residues. With V trimmed by 7 bases and J by 2 bases, 8 bases remained unmatched. Germline CDR1 reads MNHNS; CDR2 reads SASEGT. CDR3 nucleotides: TGTGCCAGCAAGAGTCGAGACAGGGCCTACGAGCAGTACTTC. Its protein product is CASKSRDRAYEQYF.

The chain links TRBV6-6 to TRBJ1-1; 7 positions match TRBD1. The CDR3 sequence is 13 residues long. J gave up 2 bases and V 7 bases, and 4 bases lay outside the gene matches. Germline CDR1 reads MNHNY; CDR2 reads SVGAGI (reference sequence). CDR3: CASTDRVNTEAFF. CDR3 coding DNA: TGTGCCAGCACCGACAGGGTTAACACTGAAGCTTTCTTT.